This TCR beta chain is drawn from a study of CD8+ T cells in alopecia areata. This sample's treatment: oral pan-JAK inhibitor, 5-10 mg twice daily. Sequencing relied on a cDNA template that was reverse transcribed from extracted RNA. Generated by immunoSEQ multiplex PCR, the TCRdb table keeps only in-frame clones and is missing some. Of about 88,000 clones listed, 44% are singletons. The sequence was obtained from a human donor with alopecia areata. Specimen: CD8+ T cells sorted from blood, collected at week 24, from a patient treated with tofacitinib.

This chain's CDR3 is CASSVESPYTLAKNIQYF. The CDR3 DNA reads TGTGCCAGCAGTGTCGAGTCACCTTATACCCTAGCCAAAAACATTCAGTACTTC. J is TRBJ2-4 and V is TRBV6-1; no clear D. The CDR3 extends over 18 amino acids. Between the trimmed V and J ends, which lost 4 bases and 0 bases, there was a span of 19 bases. The V gene's germline CDR1 is MNHNS and CDR2 SASEGT.